The 7 T cell receptor beta chains in this list originate from one sample, sequenced in a study of T cell clonality in common variable immunodeficiency. Findings of the study overall: Common variable immunodeficiency TCR beta sequences reportedly had fewer deletions and N-nucleotide insertions.

Here immunoSEQ multiplex PCR was the method, and the copy in TCRdb shows in-frame clones only, minus some. The sample was found to contain fewer than 4,500 clones, and every one recurs. Their antigens are not known. Material: peripheral blood mononuclear cells. These receptors came from a human donor with common variable immunodeficiency.

This clone was picked up a small number of times. With the read ending 3 residues before the CDR3 end, the germline J gene is used to fill in that end. The V call is TRBV7-9, the J call TRBJ2-5, with 13 bases that match TRBD2. This CDR3 is built from 15 residues. The germline gives CDR1 SEHNR, CDR2 FQNEAQ (reference sequence). The trim removed 3 bases at V and 5 bases at J, leaving 3 bases unmatched. CDR3 in amino acids: CASSLGLAGYETQYF. Partial CDR3 DNA: TGTGCCAGCAGCTTGGGACTAGCGGGGTATGAGACC.

This clone was counted only a few times. Sequencing ends 3 residues short of the CDR3 end; the germline J gene provides the rest. The genes are TRBV19 and TRBJ2-1; TRBD1 matches 8 bases. Losses at the gene ends were 9 bases for V and 4 bases for J; bases not matched to a gene: 17. Germline V CDR1 and CDR2: LNHDA, SQIVND (reference sequence). There are 17 residues in the CDR3. CDR3: CASSPYLDRGPYNEQFF. The CDR3 bases that were read are TGTGCCAGCTCTCCCTACCTCGACAGGGGCCCTTACAATGAG.

On this clone itself: The CDR3 is cut off 3 residues early in the read; its end comes from the germline J gene. This chain connects TRBV19 to TRBJ2-4; no clear D. The CDR3 spans 14 residues. Germline V gene sequence: CDR1 LNHDA, CDR2 SQIVND (reference sequence). Trimming took off 7 bases at V and 0 bases at J, with 10 bases between the two ends. CDR3 region: CASKGKLAKNIQYF. CDR3 bases read: TGTGCCAGTAAGGGCAAGCTAGCCAAAAACATT. Looking up the rest from reference TRBV19 and TRBJ2-4 gives the full variable domain: DGGITQSPKYLFRKEGQNVTLSCEQNLNHDAMYWYRQDPGQGLRLIYYSQIVNDFQKGDIAEGYSVSREKKESFPLTVTSAQKNPTAFYLCASKGKLAKNIQYFGAGTRLSVL.

About this clone: Sequencing ends 3 residues short of the CDR3 end; the germline J gene provides the rest. The J gene is TRBJ2-1, the V gene TRBV20-1; D is unresolved. V shed 5 bases and J shed 0 bases, with 11 bases lying between them. The CDR3 is made up of 14 amino acids. Germline CDR1 is DFQATT and CDR2 is SNEGSKA (reference sequence). CDR3 DNA (partial): TGCAGTGCTCGTTCTCGAGGCTCCTACAATGAG. As protein: CSARSRGSYNE. The CDR3 in its entirety is CSARSRGSYNEQFF.

A few counts support this clone. The read terminates 3 residues before the CDR3 end, so the remaining end is supplied by the germline J gene. V and J are TRBV7-6 and TRBJ2-7; 11 bases map to TRBD2. After removal of 1 base from V and 2 bases from J, the junction contained 4 bases not matched to a gene. The CDR3 is made up of 16 amino acids. Germline CDR1 is SGHVS and CDR2 is FNYEAQ. CDR3 sequence reads: CASSLGPLAGAYEQYF. The part of the CDR3 DNA that was read is TGTGCCAGCAGCTTAGGGCCACTAGCGGGGGCCTACGAG.

Turning to this clone: The junction shows a germline mismatch at one end, possibly a read error. The CDR3 loop is CASSPQGASDTQYF. CDR3 DNA (partial): TGTGCCAGCTCTCCACAGGGGGCGTCAGATACG. The chain uses TRBV18 and TRBJ2-3; 9 nucleotides align to TRBD1. The CDR3 extends 3 residues past the end of the read, so its final part is completed from the germline J gene. The CDR3 has 14 residues. Germline values: CDR1 KGHSH, CDR2 LQKENI.

This clone was seen ten or more times. CDR3 region: CASSALQGTGELFF. Partial CDR3 DNA: TGTGCCAGCAGCGCCCTTCAGGGTACCGGGGAG. This sequence joins TRBV7-2 and TRBJ2-2; tentative D call: TRBD1 (5 bases). The DNA ends 3 residues before the CDR3 does, and the rest of the CDR3 is filled in from the germline J gene. V was pared by 5 bases and J by 5 bases, with 12 bases between. This CDR3 is built from 14 residues. Germline values: CDR1 SGHTA, CDR2 FQGNSA.